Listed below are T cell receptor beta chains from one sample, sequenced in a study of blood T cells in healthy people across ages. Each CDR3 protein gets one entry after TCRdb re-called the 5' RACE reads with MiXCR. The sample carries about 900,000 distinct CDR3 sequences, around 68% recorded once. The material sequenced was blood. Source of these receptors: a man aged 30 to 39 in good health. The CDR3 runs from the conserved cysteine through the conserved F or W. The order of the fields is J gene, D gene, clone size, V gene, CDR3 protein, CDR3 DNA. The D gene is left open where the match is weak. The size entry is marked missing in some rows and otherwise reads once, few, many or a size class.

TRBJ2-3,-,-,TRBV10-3,CAIRDSGTDTQYF,TGTGCCATCAGAGATAGCGGCACAGATACGCAGTATTTT
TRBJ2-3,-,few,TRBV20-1,CSAGRTDTQYF,TGCAGTGCTGGACGAACAGATACGCAGTATTTT
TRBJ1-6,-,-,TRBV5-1,CASSVGRQNSPLHF,TGCGCCAGCAGCGTGGGACGGCAGAATTCACCCCTCCACTTT
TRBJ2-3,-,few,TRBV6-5,CASSTTASGTDTQYF,TGTGCCAGCAGTACGACAGCTTCGGGAACAGATACGCAGTATTTT
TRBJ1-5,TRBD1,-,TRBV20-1,CSASPSGGHQPQHF,TGCAGTGCTAGCCCGTCAGGGGGGCATCAGCCCCAGCATTTT
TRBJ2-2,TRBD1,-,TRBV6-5,CASKRDRTNGELFF,TGTGCCAGCAAGAGGGACAGAACTAACGGGGAGCTGTTTTTT
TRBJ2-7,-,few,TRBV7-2,CASSLVQVSADEQYF,TGTGCCAGCAGCTTAGTCCAGGTCTCCGCGGACGAGCAGTACTTC
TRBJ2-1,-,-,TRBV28,CASSPGLPTGRNEQFF,TGTGCCAGCAGTCCCGGACTCCCCACGGGAAGGAATGAGCAGTTCTTC
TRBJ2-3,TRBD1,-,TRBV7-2,CASSEDRGPPDTRYF,TGTGCCAGCAGCGAGGACAGGGGCCCGCCAGATACGCGGTATTTT
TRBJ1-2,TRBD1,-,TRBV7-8,CASSSRGHGYTF,TGTGCCAGCAGCTCCAGGGGGCATGGCTACACCTTC
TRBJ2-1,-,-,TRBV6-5,CASSYLARRGDEQFF,TGTGCCAGCAGTTACCTAGCGAGGAGGGGGGATGAGCAGTTCTTC
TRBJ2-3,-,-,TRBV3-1,CASSQDGQDTDTQYF,TGTGCCAGCAGCCAAGATGGACAAGATACAGATACGCAGTATTTT
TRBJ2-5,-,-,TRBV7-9,CASSRGMGFEETQYF,TGTGCCAGCAGCCGGGGTATGGGGTTCGAGGAGACCCAGTACTTC
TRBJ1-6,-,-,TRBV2,CASSEDGSEFGPLHF,TGTGCCAGCAGTGAAGACGGCTCAGAATTCGGGCCCCTCCACTTT
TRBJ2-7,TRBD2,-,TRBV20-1,CSARASGGANEQYF,TGCAGTGCTAGGGCTAGCGGGGGGGCGAACGAGCAGTACTTC
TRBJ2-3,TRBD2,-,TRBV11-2,CASSPSGGITDTQYF,TGTGCCAGCAGCCCCAGCGGGGGGATCACAGATACGCAGTATTTT
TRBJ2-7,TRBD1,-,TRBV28,CASSLARDRGYEQYF,TGTGCCAGCAGTTTAGCTCGGGACAGAGGCTACGAGCAGTACTTC
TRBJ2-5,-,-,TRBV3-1,CASSQDRGGRETQYF,TGTGCCAGCAGCCAAGATAGGGGGGGGCGGGAGACCCAGTACTTC
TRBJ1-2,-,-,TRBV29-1,CSVEDYRGDYGYTF,TGCAGCGTTGAAGATTATCGGGGGGACTATGGCTACACCTTC
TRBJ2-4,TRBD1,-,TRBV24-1,CATSDSRDRGTKNIRYF,TGTGCCACCAGTGATTCCCGGGACAGGGGAACCAAAAACATTCGGTACTTC
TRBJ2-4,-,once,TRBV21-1,CASSKKGQGKSKNIQYF,TGTGCCAGCAGCAAGAAGGGACAAGGCAAGTCCAAAAACATTCAGTACTTC
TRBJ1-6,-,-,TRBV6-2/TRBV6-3,CASTKDSNSPLHF,TGTGCCAGCACTAAGGACAGTAATTCACCCCTCCACTTT
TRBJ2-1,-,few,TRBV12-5,CASGFRDEEQFF,TGTGCTAGTGGTTTCCGGGACGAAGAGCAGTTCTTC
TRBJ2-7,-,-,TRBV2,CASTIQGYEQYF,TGTGCCAGCACTATACAGGGATACGAGCAGTACTTC
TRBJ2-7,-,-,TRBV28,CASSPPPGHLYYEQYF,TGTGCCAGTTCCCCCCCACCGGGGCATTTATACTACGAGCAGTACTTC
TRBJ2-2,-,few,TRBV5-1,CASRGENTGELFF,TGCGCCAGCCGCGGCGAGAACACCGGGGAGCTGTTTTTT
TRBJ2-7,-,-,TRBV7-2,CASSLAGTTYYEQYF,TGTGCCAGCAGCCTAGCCGGGACAACGTACTACGAGCAGTACTTC
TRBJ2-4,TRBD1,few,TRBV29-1,CSVEEGGWQYF,TGCAGCGTTGAAGAAGGGGGCTGGCAGTACTTC
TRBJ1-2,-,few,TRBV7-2,CASSLVDPLKGKRYGYTF,TGTGCCAGCAGCTTAGTAGACCCCCTTAAGGGAAAACGCTATGGCTACACCTTC
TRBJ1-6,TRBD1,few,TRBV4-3,CASSQSPDRAYSPLHF,TGCGCCAGCAGCCAATCCCCCGACAGGGCGTATTCACCCCTCCACTTT
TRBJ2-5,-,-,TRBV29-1,CSAETGETQYF,TGCAGCGCCGAGACAGGAGAGACCCAGTACTTC
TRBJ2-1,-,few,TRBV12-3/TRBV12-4,CASNNRGRGGATNEQFF,TGTGCCAGCAATAACAGGGGGCGCGGGGGGGCTACCAATGAGCAGTTCTTC
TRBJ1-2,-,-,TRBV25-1,CASSWGNVDYGYTF,TGTGCCAGCAGCTGGGGGAATGTGGACTATGGCTACACCTTC
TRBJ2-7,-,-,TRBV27,CASSLGSSTYEQYF,TGTGCCAGCAGTTTAGGGAGTTCGACCTACGAGCAGTACTTC
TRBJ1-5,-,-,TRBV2,CASSEEIGNQPQHF,TGTGCCAGCAGTGAAGAAATTGGAAATCAGCCCCAGCATTTT
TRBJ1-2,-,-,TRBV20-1,CSARVGTYGYTF,TGCAGTGCTAGAGTAGGGACCTATGGCTACACCTTC
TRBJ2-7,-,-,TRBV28,CASSPLPGTPAPWQYF,TGTGCCAGCAGTCCGCTTCCCGGGACACCTGCCCCGTGGCAGTACTTC
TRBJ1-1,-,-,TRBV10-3,CAISESGGTEAFF,TGTGCCATCAGTGAGTCAGGGGGCACTGAAGCTTTCTTT
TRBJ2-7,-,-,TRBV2,CASNRGPTLVGEQYF,TGTGCCAGCAATAGGGGACCGACGCTTGTTGGCGAGCAGTACTTC
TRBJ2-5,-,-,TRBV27,CASGAGQLYQETQYF,TGTGCCAGCGGGGCTGGGCAGCTGTACCAAGAGACCCAGTACTTC
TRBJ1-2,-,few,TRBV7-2,CASSLAGQEYGYTF,TGTGCCAGCAGCTTAGCGGGACAAGAATATGGCTACACCTTC